This T cell receptor beta chain was captured by sequencing in a study of blood T cell repertoires in COVID-19. Across the whole study: From the United States, Italy and Spain came samples of acute and convalescent COVID-19. T cells, B-cell-depleted T cells, or PBMCs provided the cDNA or gDNA that served as material.

This CDR3 is built from 15 residues. Germline V gene lookup returns CDR1 SGHVS and CDR2 FQNEAQ. The V gene lost 3 bases and the J gene lost 2 bases, with 10 bases spanning the gap. Each participant's cohort was designated according to participant-reported clinical history. Original processing methods: Nucleated cell counts were estimated from reference gene primer amplification. The repertoire was sequenced with immunoSEQ multiplex PCR; TCRdb's copy has only in-frame clones and lacks some. V, J and clone size reflect that table, while D and trimming were determined from the DNA. This table has around 130,000 clones, roughly 84% appearing once.

This TCR came from a woman in her twenties or thirties who had recovered from COVID-19. Material for sequencing was PBMCs or T cells enriched from blood (not recorded which). The chain combines TRBV7-8 with TRBJ1-4; tentatively, D is TRBD1 (5 bases). The CDR3 is CASSFRHRTNEKLFF. The CDR3, as DNA: TGTGCCAGCAGCTTCCGCCACAGGACTAATGAAAAACTGTTTTTT.